The next 12 T cell receptor beta chains were all read from a single sample in a study of CD8+ T cells in alopecia areata. Following extraction, RNA underwent reverse transcription to cDNA, which served as the sequencing template. Measured with immunoSEQ multiplex PCR; TCRdb has only the in-frame clones, and not every one. Seen here are some 150,000 clones, just over 65% observed once, and the top ten hold roughly 11%. Material: CD8+ T cells sorted from blood, obtained at week 0. These receptors came from a human donor with alopecia areata.

The chain uses TRBV7-8 and TRBJ1-5; D is possibly TRBD1 (6 bases). The CDR3 consists of 15 residues. V was pared by 5 bases and J by 2 bases, with 13 bases between. Germline-derived CDR1 and CDR2 are SGHVS and FQNEAQ. For the CDR3, the DNA is TGTGCCAGCAGCCCCGAGGGGGGTGGCAATCAGCCCCAGCATTTT. This translates into CASSPEGGGNQPQHF.

The genes are TRBV5-1 and TRBJ2-7; 8 bases match TRBD1. V dropped 7 bases and J dropped 5; count of bases not matched to a gene: 8. From germline, CDR1 is SGHRS and CDR2 YFSETQ. The CDR3 runs to 13 residues. CDR3 protein: CASSDRVGDEQYF. The CDR3 DNA reads TGCGCCAGCTCGGACAGGGTGGGGGACGAGCAGTACTTC.

The CDR3 reads CASSHHPVGGSTDTQYF. In nucleotides, the CDR3 is TGTGCCAGCAGCCACCACCCCGTGGGGGGCAGCACAGATACGCAGTATTTT. The chain employs TRBV4-2 and TRBJ2-3; D is perhaps TRBD1 or TRBD2 (6 bases each). This CDR3 contains 17 residues. Germline CDR1 and CDR2: LGHNA and YNFKEQ. The V and J ends lost 3 bases and 0 bases respectively, with 16 bases between them.

The chain carries TRBV5-6 and TRBJ2-5, with D tentatively TRBD1 (6 bases). Germline-derived CDR1 and CDR2 are SGHDT and YYEEEE. CDR3 length equals 14 residues. The germline V and J ends were trimmed by 0 bases and 2 bases, with 8 bases remaining between them. CDR3 residues: CASSLGGPQETQYF. Written as DNA, the CDR3 is TGTGCCAGCAGCTTGGGGGGGCCTCAAGAGACCCAGTACTTC.

V gene TRBV29-1 combines with J gene TRBJ2-7, with no clear D. The CDR3 covers 12 residues. Germline lookup yields CDR1 SQVTM and CDR2 ANQGSEA. V gave up 5 bases and J gave up 7 bases, with 15 bases separating them. CDR3 loop: CSVLVRAREQYF. For the CDR3, the DNA is TGCAGCGTTTTGGTTAGAGCGCGTGAGCAGTACTTC.

The rearrangement links TRBV7-2 to TRBJ1-5, with D uncertain. Deletions cut 1 base from V and 5 bases from J, with 12 bases between. The CDR3 loop spans 15 amino acids. The germline V gene has CDR1 SGHTA and CDR2 FQGNSA. The CDR3 coding sequence is TGTGCCAGCAGCTTAGTTGCGGAGTTGGATCAGCCCCAGCATTTT. It codes for CASSLVAELDQPQHF.

The V gene is TRBV6-5, the J gene TRBJ2-3, with D possibly TRBD1 on 6 matching bases. CDR1 is MNHEY, CDR2 SVGAGI, per germline. This CDR3 spans 15 amino acids. The V and J ends lost 2 bases and 6 bases respectively, with 15 bases between them. The CDR3 sequence: CASSYDHRVWDTQYF. CDR3 sequence (DNA): TGTGCCAGCAGTTACGACCACAGGGTCTGGGATACGCAGTATTTT.

This clone was counted only a few times. V is TRBV5-1 and J is TRBJ1-2, with 7 bases that match TRBD1. V shed 5 bases, J shed 0 bases, and the junction held 7 bases outside the gene matches. CDR1 is SGHRS, CDR2 YFSETQ, per germline. This CDR3 has 15 residues. This chain's CDR3 is CASRPPGTANYGYTF. CDR3 DNA: TGCGCCAGCAGACCTCCCGGGACAGCTAACTATGGCTACACCTTC.

The rearrangement uses TRBV2 and TRBJ1-5; possible D gene TRBD1, 6 bases. Looked up from germline, CDR1 is SNHLY and CDR2 is FYNNEI. This CDR3 is built from 16 residues. Deletions cut 4 bases from V and 7 bases from J, with 20 bases between. The CDR3 loop is CASSGLCDRQEQPQHF. CDR3 in DNA: TGTGCCAGCAGTGGGCTCTGTGACAGGCAGGAGCAGCCCCAGCATTTT.

This clone was counted between two and nine times. V usage is TRBV12-5 and J usage is TRBJ2-2; D unclear. V lost 4 bases and J 1 base, leaving 10 bases between the germline ends. The CDR3 has 15 residues. Germline V gene data show CDR1 as LGHNT and CDR2 as FRNRAP. The DNA for the CDR3 is TGTGCTAGTGGTTCCCCAGTGAAGAACACCGGGGAGCTGTTTTTT. It translates to CASGSPVKNTGELFF. The full variable domain, its missing parts supplied by reference TRBV12-5 and TRBJ2-2, is DARVTQTPRHKVTEMGQEVTMRCQPILGHNTVFWYRQTMMQGLELLAYFRNRAPLDDSGMPKDRFSAEMPDATLATLKIQPSEPRDSAVYFCASGSPVKNTGELFFGEGSRLTVL.

The gene calls are TRBV2 and TRBJ2-7; D remains unclear. With 3 bases removed from V and 3 bases from J, the gap between germline ends came to 21 bases. CDR3 length equals 17 residues. In germline, CDR1 is SNHLY, CDR2 FYNNEI. The CDR3 sequence: CASSEIEAWFHLYEQYF. The CDR3 nucleotides are TGTGCCAGCAGTGAGATCGAAGCTTGGTTTCACCTCTACGAGCAGTACTTC.

This clone showed up just a few times. The CDR3 DNA is TGTGCCACCAGCAGGGTTGGGGGTGCCCTCCACTTT. The encoded protein is CATSRVGGALHF. The chain employs TRBV15 and TRBJ1-6; D may be TRBD1 (5 bases). The CDR3 is 12 residues long. With 3 bases removed from V and 14 bases from J, the gap between germline ends came to 11 bases. CDR1 and CDR2 from the germline V gene are LNHNV and YYDKDF (reference sequence).